These 2 T cell receptor beta chains were all obtained from the same sample, sequenced in a study of CD8+ T cells in alopecia areata. The treatment denotes: oral pan-JAK inhibitor, 5-10 mg twice daily. cDNA serving as the sequencing template came from extracted, reverse transcribed RNA. Clones were read by immunoSEQ multiplex PCR, and TCRdb kept only the in-frame ones, dropping some. The sample has fewer than 150,000 clones; 82% are singletons. The material was CD8+ T cells sorted from blood, obtained at week 4, from a patient treated with tofacitinib. These receptors came from a human donor with alopecia areata.

This chain links TRBV7-9 with TRBJ1-2; perhaps TRBD1 as D (5 bases). Trimming removed 5 bases at V and 4 bases at J, with 17 bases between. The CDR3 spans 15 residues. Per germline, CDR1 SEHNR and CDR2 FQNEAQ (reference sequence). The CDR3 loop reads CASSLSTRRGYGYTF. For the CDR3, the DNA is TGTGCCAGCAGCCTATCAACTCGAAGGGGCTATGGCTACACCTTC.

The CDR3 region is CASSHEGLNTEAFF. In DNA form, the CDR3 reads TGCGCCAGCAGCCATGAAGGGCTGAACACTGAAGCTTTCTTT. This chain uses TRBV5-1 with TRBJ1-1; D call uncertain. Germline V gene lookup returns CDR1 SGHRS and CDR2 YFSETQ. V lost 4 bases to trimming and J lost 0 bases, with 10 bases between them. The CDR3 is 14 amino acids.